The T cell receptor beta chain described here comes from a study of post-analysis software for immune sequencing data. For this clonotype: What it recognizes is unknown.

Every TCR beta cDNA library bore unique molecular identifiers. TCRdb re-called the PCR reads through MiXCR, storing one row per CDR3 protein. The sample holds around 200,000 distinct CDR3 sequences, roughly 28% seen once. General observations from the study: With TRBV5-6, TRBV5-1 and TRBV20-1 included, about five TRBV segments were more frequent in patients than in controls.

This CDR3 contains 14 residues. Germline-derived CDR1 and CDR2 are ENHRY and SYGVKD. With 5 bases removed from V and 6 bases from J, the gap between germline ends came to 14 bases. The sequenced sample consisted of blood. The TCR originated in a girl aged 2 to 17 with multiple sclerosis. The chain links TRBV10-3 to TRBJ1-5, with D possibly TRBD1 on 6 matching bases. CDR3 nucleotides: TGTGCCATCAGTTTTACGGGGGCGGGTCAGCCCCAGCATTTT. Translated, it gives CAISFTGAGQPQHF.